These 8 T cell receptor beta chains came from one sample sequenced in a study of OX40 agonist ivuxolimab in advanced cancers. Assay used: immunoSEQ multiplex PCR; TCRdb lists only in-frame clones, some missing. The sample lists under 85,000 clones; about nine tenths were seen once. Specimen: CD4+ or CD8+ T cells sorted from blood, collected in a trial of the OX40 agonist ivuxolimab. The source is an adult with an advanced solid tumor such as melanoma, head and neck, liver or kidney cancer.

This clone has just a few counts. CDR3 sequence reads: CASSEGGQPQHF. DNA of the CDR3: TGCGCCAGCAGTGAGGGAGGTCAGCCCCAGCATTTT. The chain recombines TRBV10-1 with TRBJ1-5, with D hard to call. CDR1 and CDR2 from the germline V gene are WNHNN and SYGVQD (reference sequence). V was pared by 2 bases and J by 6 bases, with 5 bases between. The CDR3 length is 12 residues.

The V gene is TRBV27, the J gene TRBJ1-1; tentative D call: TRBD1 (5 bases). The germline V and J ends were trimmed by 3 bases and 6 bases, with 11 bases remaining between them. The CDR3 has 13 residues. Germline V CDR1 and CDR2: MNHEY, SMNVEV (reference sequence). The CDR3 protein is CASSFQGSPEAFF. CDR3 DNA sequence: TGTGCCAGCAGTTTTCAGGGATCCCCTGAAGCTTTCTTT.

The chain couples TRBV12-5 to TRBJ2-6; 9 nucleotides match TRBD1. The germline gives CDR1 LGHNT, CDR2 FRNRAP. V shed 3 bases, J shed 0 bases, and the junction held 6 bases outside the gene matches. The CDR3 has 18 residues. The CDR3: CASGFGTGWDSGANVLTF. The DNA for the CDR3 is TGTGCTAGTGGTTTTGGGACAGGGTGGGACTCTGGGGCCAACGTCCTGACTTTC.

The chain links TRBV19 to TRBJ1-2, with 7 bases identical to TRBD1. V lost 4 bases, J lost 4 bases, and 3 bases stayed unmatched. CDR1 and CDR2 from the germline V gene are LNHDA and SQIVND (reference sequence). This CDR3 is built from 13 residues. The CDR3 DNA sequence: TGTGCCAGTAGTACCCGGGACAGCTATGGCTACACCTTC. This gives the protein CASSTRDSYGYTF.

The rearrangement links TRBV6-1 to TRBJ2-5; weak D call: TRBD2 (6 bases). CDR3 length equals 11 residues. From germline, CDR1 is MNHNS and CDR2 SASEGT. V was shortened by 10 bases and J by 9 bases, with 15 bases between the two germline ends. The CDR3 DNA follows: TGTGCCACCACCGAGGGAGGAGCCCAGTACTTC. This translates into CATTEGGAQYF.

The rearrangement uses TRBV5-1 and TRBJ2-3; D is unclear. The CDR3 length is 13 residues. V was shortened by 6 bases and J by 1 base, with 9 bases between the two germline ends. From germline, CDR1 is SGHRS and CDR2 YFSETQ. The CDR3 DNA reads TGCGCCAGCACCCTCCCCGGCACAGATACGCAGTATTTT. Its translation: CASTLPGTDTQYF.

The V and J genes are TRBV6-5 and TRBJ2-7; D might be TRBD1 or TRBD2, each matching 5 bases. This CDR3 comprises 15 residues. V was cut by 5 bases and J by 4 bases, with 18 bases left in between. Per the germline V gene, CDR1 is MNHEY and CDR2 is SVGAGI. The CDR3 region has the DNA TGTGCCAGCAGTCGTCTCCGGGACGGAGGATACGAGCAGTACTTC. Residues: CASSRLRDGGYEQYF.

The chain combines TRBV7-2 with TRBJ2-7; D possibly matches TRBD1 or TRBD2 (5 bases each). Trimming stripped 2 bases from V and 7 bases from J, with 12 bases between. CDR1 and CDR2 from the germline V gene are SGHTA and FQGNSA. CDR3 length: 13 amino acids. Here the CDR3 reads CASSLQGAREQYF. The CDR3 nucleotides are TGTGCCAGCAGCTTACAGGGAGCGCGAGAGCAGTACTTC.